This TCR beta chain was captured by sequencing in a study of T-cell reconstitution after alpha-beta-depleted transplantation in children. The study, taken as a whole, reports: Day-60 TCRbeta diversity that was high in some patients was derived from surviving recipient T cells and thymic progenitors. Reportedly, only several hundred clones from non-depleted graft cells drove alpha-beta T-cell counts at about two months.

Researchers prepared the TCRbeta library using unique molecular identifiers, the study reports. TCRdb reprocessed the PCR reads via MiXCR and lists one record per CDR3 protein. This table has 450,000 to 600,000 distinct CDR3 sequences, roughly 13% appearing once. About this clonotype: No antigen is known for it. A much bigger clone sits one base away, suggesting this may be a read error.

Trimming removed 0 bases at V and 4 bases at J, with 4 bases between. Germline-derived CDR1 and CDR2 are SGHDN and FVKESK. This CDR3 is built from 13 residues. This material consisted of PBMCs, mostly from graft donor cells, taken 360 days after TCRalphabeta/CD19-depleted stem cell transplant. The origin of this receptor is a male patient between 5 and 17 years old who had a stem cell transplant for acute myeloid leukemia, so the T cells may come from the graft donor. This chain uses TRBV14 with TRBJ2-1, with unresolved D. CDR3 in amino acids: CASSQEAYNEQFF. In DNA, the CDR3 is TGTGCCAGCAGCCAAGAAGCTTACAATGAGCAGTTCTTC.